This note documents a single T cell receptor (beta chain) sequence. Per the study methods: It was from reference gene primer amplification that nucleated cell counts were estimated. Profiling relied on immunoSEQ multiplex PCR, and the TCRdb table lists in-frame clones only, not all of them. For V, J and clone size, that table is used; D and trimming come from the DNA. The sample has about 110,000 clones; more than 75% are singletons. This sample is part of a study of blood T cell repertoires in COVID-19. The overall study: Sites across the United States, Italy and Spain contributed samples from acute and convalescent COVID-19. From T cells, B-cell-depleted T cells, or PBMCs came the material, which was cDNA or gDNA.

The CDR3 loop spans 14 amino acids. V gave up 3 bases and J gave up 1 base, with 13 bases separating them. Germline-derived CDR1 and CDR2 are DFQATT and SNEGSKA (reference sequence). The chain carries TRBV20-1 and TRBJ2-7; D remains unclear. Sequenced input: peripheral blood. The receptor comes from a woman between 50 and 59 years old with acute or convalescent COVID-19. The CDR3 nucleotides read TGCAGTGCTAGTTTGGGCAGATTTTCCTACGAGCAGTACTTC. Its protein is CSASLGRFSYEQYF.